This TCR beta chain originates from a study of blood T cell repertoires in COVID-19. Study-level background: T cells, B-cell-depleted T cells, or PBMCs supplied cDNA or gDNA.

Original processing notes: Scientists estimated how many nucleated cells there were by amplifying reference gene primers. Assay: immunoSEQ multiplex PCR; the TCRdb copy retains only in-frame clones and omits some. V and J calls and clone size come straight from that table; D and trimming were deduced from the DNA. The repertoire holds about 160,000 clones, with 75% to 85% as singletons. Enrolled through a virtual design, the participants were between roughly 18 and 90 years of age and came from under 30 US areas. Which cohort a participant joined came from the clinical history participants gave. Germline trimming cut 4 bases from V and 4 bases from J; bases unmatched to any gene: 6. The CDR3 loop spans 14 amino acids. The V gene's germline CDR1 is SGHRS and CDR2 YFSETQ.

V usage is TRBV5-1 and J usage is TRBJ1-1, with 8 bases aligning to TRBD1. The sequenced sample consisted of PBMCs or T cells enriched from blood (not recorded which). The sequence derives from a woman aged 55-70 years who had recovered from COVID-19. CDR3 protein: CASSHRGSGTEAFF. The DNA for the CDR3 is TGCGCCAGCAGCCACAGGGGGTCTGGCACTGAAGCTTTCTTT. The entire variable domain, with the rest obtained from reference TRBV5-1 and TRBJ1-1, is as follows: KAGVTQTPRYLIKTRGQQVTLSCSPISGHRSVSWYQQTPGQGLQFLFEYFSETQRNKGNFPGRFSGRQFSNSRSEMNVSTLELGDSALYLCASSHRGSGTEAFFGQGTRLTVV.